This TCR beta chain was found in a study of shared clonotypes between healthy human individuals (dated by TCRdb to between 2020 and 2021). With regard to the full study: A few men and a couple of women, aged 18 to 49 years, made up the cohort. Between about 0.85 and 9.5 billion PBMCs per donor were obtained by leukapheresis. Per donor, three plates each were used for CD4 naive and CD4 memory, two for CD8 naive, and one for CD8 memory. To increase sequencing depth and limit assay-specific biases, TCR repertoire library preparation and sequencing were carried out by different laboratories using diverse techniques. Blood TCR repertoires of a handful of healthy adults were deeply sequenced to estimate repertoire size and the extent of clonotype sharing between individuals. What the authors observed across the whole study: Pairwise subsampling led to the expectation that sequencing depth would affect the degree of clonotype sharing among donors. Naive subsets generally had larger estimated clonotype richness than memory subsets. Only blood was sampled, and tissue TCR repertoires likely differ from those in blood. Sharing across a few donors was observed for approximately 5% of naive CD4, 3.5% of naive CD8, 2% to 2.5% of memory CD4, and roughly 0.4% of memory CD8 clonotypes. Compared with non-shared clonotypes, clonotypes shared by all four sorted-subset donors had higher generation probabilities. Because the study included only a small number of donors, the genetic and exposure-history diversity represented was limited. Even with the large sequencing depth, rarefaction of the sorted-subset datasets indicated that sequencing was incomplete.

CD8 naive samples were CD45RO-negative cells positively selected for CCR7, giving a CD45RA+CCR7+ population that excluded TemRA cells. Donors were healthy HIV-negative adults with no recently reported acute infections or vaccinations. All donors were Caucasian adults living in Nashville, Tennessee, USA. Blood was collected by leukapheresis, and PBMCs were isolated by Ficoll-Histopaque density gradient centrifugation and then cryopreserved in liquid nitrogen vapor phase. Purity and quantity of every magnetically sorted T cell population were checked by analytical flow cytometry. Genomic DNA was isolated from each sorted fraction and quantified by UV absorbance on a Nanodrop 2000c. This clone was detected once. Its antigen remains unidentified. Base qualities are not recorded, but no much larger clone differs from it by a single base. Using the deep immunoSEQ assay, TCR CDR3 regions were amplified from genomic DNA by multiplex PCR. Extracted genomic DNA from each cell subset was distributed evenly across all wells of several immunoSEQ 96-well plates, and each plate was treated as a replicate. For sorted subsets, each replicate PCR was loaded with 150 to 250 ng genomic DNA, equivalent to 30,000 to 35,000 T cell genomes. The purified libraries were quantified using a Qubit 3.0 fluorometer, sized with a Bioanalyzer 2100, and then quantified again using the KAPA Library Quantification kit. Each immunoSEQ 96-well plate was sequenced on its own single-read 150-cycle Illumina NextSeq 550 flow cell. Per the original workflow: Because the immunoSEQ output included only junctional sequences and no quality scores, the filtering could not be the same as the filtering used for full-length reads. Sequences were annotated with PyIR, a Python wrapper for IgBLAST v1.9, and V/J genes and CDR3 were assigned using IMGT germline references. Reads were filtered out if the reads had weak V/J assignments (E-value above 1e-6), no CDR3, stop codons, out-of-frame junctions, or ambiguous translated residues. A V3J clonotype was defined by an identical inferred V gene, J gene, and CDR3 amino acid sequence. Percentage overlap between repertoires was computed as shared unique clonotypes divided by the size of the smaller repertoire. RTK rarefaction, the Chao1 estimator, and Recon v2.1 estimates of unobserved clonotypes were used to assess repertoire richness. Generation probabilities for all TCRbeta clonotypes obtained by the gDNA method from a few donors were computed using OLGA. The source is immuneACCESS, and TCRdb retained only in-frame sequences with V and J called. Part of the clones is not carried over; for the studies checked, unresolved V genes explain less than half of this, and the remainder is unexplained. V and J calls and clone size are as listed in that table; D and trimming were resolved from the DNA. Counted in this sample were around 640,000 clones; roughly 96% of them appeared once. The ten largest clones represent about 0.12% of the sample.

Its CDR3 holds 13 amino acids, cysteine through phenylalanine. The kept DNA is CDR3 alone, 39 bases in frame from the first base. The germline V gene sets CDR1 to MDHEN and CDR2 to SYDVKM. Trimming costs V 6 bases and J 0 bases, and their ends lie 9 bases apart. Input material: naive CD8+ T cells sorted from blood. Sample cell subset or site, as interpreted from the label and publication: CD45RA+CCR7+. The V gene is TRBV28 and the J gene is TRBJ2-7, with no confidently assigned D gene. This receptor was taken from a woman in her twenties or thirties in good health. The CDR3 region: CASSPVHSYEQYF. The sequenced DNA is TGTGCCAGCAGCCCCGTCCACTCCTACGAGCAGTACTTC. Full variable domain (CDR3 extended with the reference TRBV28 and TRBJ2-7 proteins): DVKVTQSSRYLVKRTGEKVFLECVQDMDHENMFWYRQDPGLGLRLIYFSYDVKMKEKGDIPEGYSVSREKKERFSLILESASTNQTSMYLCASSPVHSYEQYFGPGTRLTVT.